A selection of T cell receptor beta chains follows, all from one sample in a study of beta chain features in type 1 diabetes. TCRdb's copy holds only in-frame clones and misses some; the assay was immunoSEQ multiplex PCR. The sample shows 150,000 or so clones, 9.2% of them seen only once. The sequenced sample was central memory CD4+ T cells from blood. All receptors derive from a man younger than 35 in good health. The conserved cysteine and the conserved F or W are not part of the CDR3 here. A D gene is named only where the DNA matches it firmly. Some rows have no size entry. The others give once, few or many, or a class for an expanded clone.

>.|TRBV19|TRBJ2-4|TRBD1
ASSEPRGRTGNIQY
>few|TRBV14|TRBJ2-6|.
ASSSQAGANVLT
>few|TRBV4-3|.|.
ASSPKGTGLGSYEQY
>few|TRBV18|TRBJ2-1|TRBD1
ASSPRGQATYNEQF
>.|TRBV5-1|TRBJ1-3|.
ASSPDRPNSGNTIY
>few|TRBV5-6|TRBJ2-7|.
ASSLEVLGGLGEQY
>.|TRBV20-1|TRBJ2-7|TRBD1
SAGQGGEQY
>.|TRBV6-6|TRBJ2-5|.
ASSPGTSGGRETQY
>.|TRBV30|TRBJ1-1|.
AWRGQNTEAF
>.|TRBV7-2|TRBJ1-5|.
ASSPRGNQPQH
>.|TRBV9|TRBJ1-6|.
ASSPRLTRSYNSPLH
>once|TRBV19|TRBJ2-5|.
ASSMRGGQETQY
>few|TRBV9|TRBJ2-7|TRBD1
ASSVEDRTYEQY
>few|TRBV6-9|TRBJ1-3|TRBD1
ASSWVQTGLGGNTIY
>few|TRBV30|TRBJ1-5|.
AWRDGRGGQPQH
>.|TRBV11-2|TRBJ2-7|.
ASSPIDRSRSSSYEQY
>.|TRBV19|TRBJ2-7|TRBD1
ASSHPGQGAYEQY
>few|TRBV5-6|TRBJ1-2|TRBD1
ASSPSGGGLRGYT
>.|TRBV19|TRBJ1-2|TRBD1
ASSTPRTGGAYGYT
>few|TRBV6-5|TRBJ2-7|.
ASSYSRVGYEQY
>few|TRBV7-3|TRBJ2-3|TRBD2
ASSLNSGGRTDTQY
>few|TRBV27|TRBJ2-3|TRBD2
ASTAGGRWDTQY
>.|TRBV6-5|TRBJ2-7|.
ASSGTRAEQY
>few|TRBV7-8|TRBJ2-7|TRBD1
ASSLLRFFSGQRSYEQY
>.|TRBV4-3|TRBJ2-7|.
ASSQGGRTGNEQY
>.|TRBV7-9|TRBJ2-7|.
ASSRGYEQY
>.|TRBV29-1|TRBJ2-3|.
SVFHRSTDTQY
>.|TRBV4-3|TRBJ2-1|.
ASSQEQMGSYNEQF
>.|TRBV7-8|TRBJ2-3|.
ASSPLSTDTQY
>.|TRBV15|TRBJ1-1|.
ATSREYSDTEAF
>few|TRBV6-1|TRBJ2-1|TRBD1
ASSAPGGRDEQF
>.|TRBV28|TRBJ2-7|.
ASTHRGRGYEQY
>.|TRBV15|TRBJ2-7|.
ATTPGGIRGLYEQY
>few|TRBV7-2|TRBJ1-5|.
ASSLDGAPNQPQH
>.|TRBV5-4|TRBJ1-6|TRBD1
ASSSPPGTGGNSPLH
>few|TRBV9|TRBJ2-1|TRBD1
ASSPRPGTGGNEQF
>few|TRBV7-9|TRBJ2-1|TRBD2
AVRGDSYNEQF
>.|TRBV2|TRBJ1-5|.
ASSWGGLSNQPQH
>few|TRBV28|TRBJ1-2|TRBD1
ASSQGDWYGYT
>few|TRBV18|TRBJ2-7|TRBD1
ASSPRDRDTEQY
>few|TRBV28|TRBJ1-2|.
ASTPQNAIYGYT
>many|TRBV4-3|TRBJ2-1|.
ASSQANDEQF
>many|TRBV28|TRBJ1-2|.
ATLLRQDYGYT
>few|TRBV2|TRBJ2-1|TRBD2
ASSERLAGEQF
>.|TRBV11-3|TRBJ2-3|TRBD2
ASSTGRLAGGLADTQY
>.|TRBV4-3|TRBJ2-7|TRBD2
ASSQGLADSYEQY
>few|TRBV30|TRBJ2-5|TRBD1
ASDRDAETQY
>.|TRBV27|TRBJ2-1|.
ASISAGYEQF
>.|TRBV19|TRBJ1-2|.
ASSMGRKNYGYT
>many|TRBV25-1|TRBJ1-6|TRBD1
ASSESTGWSPLH
>.|TRBV28|TRBJ2-7|.
ASSTSRGLYEQY
>many|TRBV10-3|TRBJ2-7|.
AISESNSGSYEQY